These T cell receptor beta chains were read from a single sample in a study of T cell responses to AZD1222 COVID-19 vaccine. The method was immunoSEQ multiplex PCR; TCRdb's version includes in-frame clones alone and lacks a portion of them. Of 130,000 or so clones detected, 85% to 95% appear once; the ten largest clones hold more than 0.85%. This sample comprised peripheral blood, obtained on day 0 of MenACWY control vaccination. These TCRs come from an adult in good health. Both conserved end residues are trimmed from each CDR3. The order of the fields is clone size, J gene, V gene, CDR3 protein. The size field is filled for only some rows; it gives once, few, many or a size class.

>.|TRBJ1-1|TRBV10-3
AISEFGVDTEAF
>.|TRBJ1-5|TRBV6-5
ASSRGNQPQH
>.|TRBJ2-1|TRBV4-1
ASSQGRTSGSDEQF
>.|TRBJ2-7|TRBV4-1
ASSQDPNYEQY
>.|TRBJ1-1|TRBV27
ASSLLGAQNTEAF
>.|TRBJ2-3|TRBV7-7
ASSKQGATDTQY
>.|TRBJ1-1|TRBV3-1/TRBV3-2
ASSRDILGDTEAF
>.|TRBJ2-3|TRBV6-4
ASSDGGQDTDTQY
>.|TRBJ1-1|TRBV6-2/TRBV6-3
ASSYYSYMNTEAF
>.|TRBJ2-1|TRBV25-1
ASSEPADPNEQF
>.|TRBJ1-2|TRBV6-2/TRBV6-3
ASSWDRLYGYT
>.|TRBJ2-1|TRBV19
ASSPSPSVEQF
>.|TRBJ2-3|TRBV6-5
ASGGGTGAVDTQY
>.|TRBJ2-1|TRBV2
ASSESHNEQF
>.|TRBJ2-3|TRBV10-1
ASSEQGNGTDTQY
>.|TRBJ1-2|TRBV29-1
SGTDREDGYT
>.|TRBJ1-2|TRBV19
ASSPETDYGYT
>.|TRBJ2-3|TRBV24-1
ATSDLSPDTQY
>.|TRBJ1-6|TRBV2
ASSEALQGRSPLH
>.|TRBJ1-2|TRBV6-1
ASSEAGTGGYGYT
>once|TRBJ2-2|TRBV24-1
ATSLSRGRAGELF
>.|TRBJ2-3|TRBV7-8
ASSLGPFADTQY
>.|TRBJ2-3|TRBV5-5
ASSLRGEDTQY
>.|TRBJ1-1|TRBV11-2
ASSPDRGKDTEAF
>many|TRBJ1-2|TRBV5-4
ASSLGKGVQGDYGYT
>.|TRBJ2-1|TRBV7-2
ASSFDSGSYNEQF
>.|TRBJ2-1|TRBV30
AWSVLGDDEQF
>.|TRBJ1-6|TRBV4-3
ASSKEVAANSPLH
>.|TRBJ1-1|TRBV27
ASTGRRSTARWGTEAF
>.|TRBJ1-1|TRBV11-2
ASSSPRGPNTEAF
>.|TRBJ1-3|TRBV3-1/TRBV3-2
ASSSPGESGNTIY